Listed below are T cell receptor beta chains from one sample, sequenced in a study of Graves' ophthalmopathy and Graves' hyperthyroidism. Using its own MiXCR run on the multiplex PCR reads, TCRdb lists one record per CDR3 protein. The profile shows roughly 700,000 distinct CDR3 sequences, roughly 41% of them singletons. The source material was peripheral blood. These receptors came from an adult man with Graves' ophthalmopathy. Both conserved end residues are part of each CDR3. The order of the fields is clone size, J gene, V gene, CDR3 protein. Part of the rows lack a size; the others show once, few, many or a class for expanded clones.

size: few; J: TRBJ1-2; V: TRBV16; CDR3: CASYYGYTF
size: NA; J: TRBJ1-3; V: TRBV19; CDR3: CASSIPNSFSGNTIYF
size: many; J: TRBJ1-2; V: TRBV24-1; CDR3: CATAGQEGGYTF
size: NA; J: TRBJ1-4; V: TRBV2; CDR3: CASTIRGFGKLFF
size: NA; J: TRBJ2-2; V: TRBV7-8; CDR3: CASSARASNTGELFF
size: many; J: TRBJ1-5; V: TRBV7-9; CDR3: CASQRGGGNQPQHF
size: NA; J: TRBJ2-2; V: TRBV25-1; CDR3: CASSHLTTGAGELFF
size: many; J: TRBJ1-3; V: TRBV7-9; CDR3: CAITGGAHGNTIYF
size: once; J: TRBJ2-5; V: TRBV11-2; CDR3: CASRTGQGGETQYF
size: many; J: TRBJ2-7; V: TRBV7-6; CDR3: CASSLRGRTYEQYF
size: NA; J: TRBJ2-2; V: TRBV7-9; CDR3: CASSSWPLAGGHTGELFF
size: NA; J: NA; V: TRBV14; CDR3: CASSQDPSGGYNEQFF
size: NA; J: TRBJ2-7; V: TRBV29-1; CDR3: CSVARQTYEQYF
size: NA; J: TRBJ1-4; V: TRBV7-2; CDR3: CASSPSRGANEKLFF
size: many; J: TRBJ2-7; V: TRBV10-3; CDR3: CATSGQGAYEQYF
size: NA; J: TRBJ1-1; V: TRBV10-3; CDR3: CAIRPGQGASETEAFF
size: NA; J: TRBJ2-6; V: TRBV7-2; CDR3: CASSPNRDNVLTF
size: few; J: TRBJ2-5; V: TRBV28; CDR3: CASESQGGQETQYF
size: many; J: TRBJ1-4; V: TRBV29-1; CDR3: CSVELGVGEKLFF
size: NA; J: TRBJ1-2; V: TRBV11-2; CDR3: CASSQDPTVTTYGYTF
size: few; J: TRBJ2-5; V: TRBV10-3; CDR3: CAISEFSAGETQYF
size: NA; J: TRBJ1-2; V: TRBV12-5; CDR3: CASGPQGESEYGYTF
size: few; J: TRBJ2-7; V: TRBV14; CDR3: CASSPPGRGLYEQYF
size: NA; J: TRBJ2-7; V: TRBV7-9; CDR3: CASSLGAMTRGYEQYF
size: NA; J: TRBJ2-7; V: TRBV7-9; CDR3: CASSRDQNDRQYF
size: many; J: TRBJ2-7; V: TRBV10-3; CDR3: CASTEAGEGDEQYF
size: NA; J: TRBJ1-5; V: TRBV6-1; CDR3: CASSGRSANQPQHF
size: few; J: TRBJ2-7; V: TRBV20-1; CDR3: CSASGTADDYEQYF
size: NA; J: TRBJ1-5; V: TRBV19; CDR3: CASRSQGVNQPQHF
size: many; J: TRBJ2-7; V: TRBV7-9; CDR3: CASSLVEKSSYEQYF
size: many; J: TRBJ2-7; V: TRBV15; CDR3: CATSRDRMGLAYEQYF
size: many; J: TRBJ2-5; V: TRBV7-2; CDR3: CASSFEVGTQYF
size: NA; J: TRBJ2-7; V: TRBV7-3; CDR3: CASSPQLAGGTYEQYF
size: few; J: TRBJ2-5; V: TRBV13; CDR3: CASSQTGEFGETQYF
size: NA; J: TRBJ1-5; V: TRBV7-9; CDR3: CASSLEGAPMDPQHF
size: NA; J: TRBJ1-2; V: TRBV2; CDR3: CASAEPQGSGYTF
size: NA; J: TRBJ2-6; V: TRBV14; CDR3: CASSHAVSNVLTF
size: few; J: TRBJ2-7; V: TRBV9; CDR3: CASSAGQGGEQYF
size: few; J: TRBJ2-7; V: TRBV20-1; CDR3: CSAVGQPYEQYF
size: many; J: TRBJ1-2; V: TRBV10-3; CDR3: CAISESMTGYTF